The clone carrying this TCR beta chain has only one observation. Authors' methods: Amplifying reference gene primers gave estimates of nucleated cell counts. Profiled with immunoSEQ multiplex PCR; TCRdb holds only in-frame clones, not every one. The V and J calls and the clone size are those of that table, but D and trimming were determined from the DNA. This table has around 400,000 clones, about nine tenths appearing once. During the 2 weeks before they entered the study, exposed participants had met someone with a PCR-confirmed or clinician-diagnosed COVID-19 case. Trimming left V 4 bases short and J 0 bases short, with 8 bases between. CDR1 SQVTM and CDR2 ANQGSEA come from the germline V gene. The CDR3 covers 13 residues. The sample originates from a study of blood T cell repertoires in COVID-19.

This clonotype originated in a woman aged 40-49 years who had been exposed to COVID-19. The sample was PBMCs or T cells enriched from blood (not recorded which). The chain carries TRBV29-1 and TRBJ2-3; the D is unclear. In DNA, the CDR3 is TGCAGCGTTGTTAGAAGAAGCACAGATACGCAGTATTTT. Translating it yields CSVVRRSTDTQYF.